What follows are 5 T cell receptor beta chains derived from one specimen sequenced in a study of cytomegalovirus exposure and HLA in healthy donors. PCR employed 60 Vbeta and 13 Jbeta primers. Libraries were prepared by immunoSEQ multiplex PCR; TCRdb keeps only in-frame clonotypes and omits some of them. The data show about 140,000 clones, with about 76% seen just once and 3% to 4.5% held by the top ten. The sample comprised PBMCs. These receptors were taken from a male donor in good health and CMV-seronegative.

The chain is built from TRBV6-5 and TRBJ1-2, with D possibly matching TRBD1 (6 bases). Trimming cost V 6 bases and J 1 base, with 9 bases left between them. The CDR3 has 13 amino acids. Germline V gene sequence: CDR1 MNHEY, CDR2 SVGAGI. The CDR3 sequence is CASRVDSNYGYTF. The CDR3 DNA reads as TGTGCCAGCAGGGTGGACAGTAACTATGGCTACACCTTC.

This clone showed up just a few times. This chain connects TRBV7-9 to TRBJ2-2; 16 bases agree with TRBD2. This CDR3 region has 17 residues. The V segment lost 4 bases and the J segment 4 bases; nucleotides outside the gene matches: 3. Per the germline V gene, CDR1 is SEHNR and CDR2 is FQNEAQ (reference sequence). CDR3 amino acids: CASSSGLAGGSTGELFF. The CDR3 DNA reads TGTGCCAGCAGCTCGGGACTAGCGGGGGGGAGCACCGGGGAGCTGTTTTTT.

This chain connects TRBV5-4 to TRBJ2-7, with 7 bases that match TRBD1. J was trimmed by 3 bases and V by 0 bases; bases with no gene match: 3. In germline, CDR1 is SGHNT, CDR2 YYREEE (reference sequence). The CDR3 has 14 amino acids. CDR3 in amino acids: CASSLGDRVYEQYF. Here the CDR3 DNA reads TGTGCCAGCAGCTTGGGAGACAGGGTCTACGAGCAGTACTTC.

A few counts support this clone. The V gene is TRBV28, the J gene TRBJ1-4; perhaps TRBD1 as D (6 bases). The CDR3 is 15 residues long. CDR1 and CDR2 from the germline V gene are MDHEN and SYDVKM. Trimming left V 7 bases short and J 1 base short, with 13 bases between. In DNA form, the CDR3 reads TGTGCCAGCAAGGGGGGGTTTATAACTAATGAAAAACTGTTTTTT. Its protein product is CASKGGFITNEKLFF.

The chain is built from TRBV30 and TRBJ2-7, with 8 nucleotides matching TRBD1. Per the germline V gene, CDR1 is GTSNPN and CDR2 is SVGIG (reference sequence). This CDR3 contains 15 residues. V gave up 1 base and J gave up 4 bases; unmatched junction bases: 9. CDR3 nucleotides: TGTGCCTGGAGTGGATCGGACAGGGATGTTTACGAGCAGTACTTC. This translates into CAWSGSDRDVYEQYF. Filled out from reference TRBV30 and TRBJ2-7, the complete variable domain reads SQTIHQWPATLVQPVGSPLSLECTVEGTSNPNLYWYRQAAGRGLQLLFYSVGIGQISSEVPQNLSASRPQDRQFILSSKKLLLSDSGFYLCAWSGSDRDVYEQYFGPGTRLTVT.